The TCR beta chain described here comes from a study of PD-1 blockade in classical Hodgkin lymphoma. Every one of the patients relapsed after autologous stem cell transplantation (brentuximab vedotin exposure was variable). Clones were sequenced by immunoSEQ multiplex PCR, and TCRdb holds only the in-frame ones, with some missing. The repertoire holds tens of thousands of clones, with 80% to 90% as singletons. The germline V gene encodes CDR1 SEHNR and CDR2 FQNEAQ (reference sequence). The CDR3 is 13 residues long. Trimming stripped 7 bases from V and 4 bases from J, with 14 bases between. This specimen consisted of peripheral blood mononuclear cells (PBMCs), obtained before the second cycle of nivolumab. This sequence was found in a human donor with classical Hodgkin lymphoma. The rearrangement joins TRBV7-9 to TRBJ2-7; tentatively, D is TRBD1 or TRBD2 (5 bases each). The CDR3 DNA is TGTGCCAGCACCTATGGGGGTACGTACGAGCAGTACTTC. Protein product: CASTYGGTYEQYF.